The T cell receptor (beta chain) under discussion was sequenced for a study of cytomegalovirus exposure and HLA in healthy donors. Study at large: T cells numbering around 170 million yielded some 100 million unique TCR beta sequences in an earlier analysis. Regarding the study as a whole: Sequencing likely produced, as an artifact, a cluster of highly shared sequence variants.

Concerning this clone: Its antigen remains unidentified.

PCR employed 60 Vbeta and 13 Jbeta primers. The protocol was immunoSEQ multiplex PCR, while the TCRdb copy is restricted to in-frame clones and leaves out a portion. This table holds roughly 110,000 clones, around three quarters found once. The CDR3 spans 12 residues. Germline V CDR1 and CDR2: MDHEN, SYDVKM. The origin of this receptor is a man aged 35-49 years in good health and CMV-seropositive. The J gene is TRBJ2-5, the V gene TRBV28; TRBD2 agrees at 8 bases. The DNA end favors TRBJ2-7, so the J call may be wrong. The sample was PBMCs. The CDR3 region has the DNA TGTGCCAGCAACGGGGGGGCCTACGAGCAGTACTTC. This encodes CASNGGAYEQYF.